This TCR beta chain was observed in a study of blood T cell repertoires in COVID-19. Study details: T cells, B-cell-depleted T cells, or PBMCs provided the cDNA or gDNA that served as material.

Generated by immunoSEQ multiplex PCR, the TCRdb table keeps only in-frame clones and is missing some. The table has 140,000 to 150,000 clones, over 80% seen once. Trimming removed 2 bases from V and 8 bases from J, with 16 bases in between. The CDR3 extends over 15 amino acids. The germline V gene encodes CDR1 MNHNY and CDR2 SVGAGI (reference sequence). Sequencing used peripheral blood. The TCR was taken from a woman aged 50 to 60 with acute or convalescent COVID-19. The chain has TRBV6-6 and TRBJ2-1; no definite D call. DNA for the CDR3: TGTGCCAGCAGTTACGAGCGACCACGCCTTGATGAGCAGTTCTTC. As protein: CASSYERPRLDEQFF.